The 27 T cell receptor beta chains below were found in one sample sequenced in a study of cytomegalovirus exposure and HLA in healthy donors. In the PCR, 60 Vbeta and 13 Jbeta primers were used. This table comes from immunoSEQ multiplex PCR, and its TCRdb copy is limited to in-frame clones, with some not included. The sample consists of around 78,000 clones, over 60% of them appearing once. The sequenced sample consisted of PBMCs. The receptor source for this set is a male donor in good health and CMV-seronegative.

The chain uses TRBV10-3 and TRBJ2-7; possibly TRBD1 for D (5 bases). The V and J ends lost 2 bases and 6 bases respectively, with 5 bases between them. From germline, CDR1 is ENHRY and CDR2 SYGVKD. The CDR3 consists of 11 residues. CDR3 DNA sequence: TGTGCCATCAGTGAGAGGGGCGAGCAGTACTTC. This encodes CAISERGEQYF.

The chain employs TRBV7-8 and TRBJ1-5, with 9 bases matching TRBD1. V dropped 5 bases and J dropped 2; count of bases not matched to a gene: 10. CDR3 size: 17 residues. Germline assignment: CDR1 SGHVS and CDR2 FQNEAQ. The CDR3 reads CASSHTNRGLGNQPQHF. Here the CDR3 DNA reads TGTGCCAGCAGCCACACAAACAGGGGGCTAGGCAATCAGCCCCAGCATTTT.

The gene calls are TRBV4-1 and TRBJ2-1; D is possibly TRBD2 (6 bases). Looked up from germline, CDR1 is MGHRA and CDR2 is YSYEKL. The V and J ends lost 3 bases and 5 bases respectively, with 11 bases between them. The CDR3 spans 14 residues. CDR3 sequence reads: CASSHSLAHNEQFF. CDR3 bases: TGCGCCAGCAGCCATTCACTAGCCCACAATGAGCAGTTCTTC.

This chain joins TRBV7-2 and TRBJ1-2; D possibly corresponds to TRBD1 (5 bases). Germline CDR1 and CDR2: SGHTA and FQGNSA. V gave up 2 bases and J gave up 6 bases, with 16 bases separating them. The CDR3 loop spans 15 amino acids. CDR3 amino acids: CASSLNSGRIDGYTF. The CDR3 DNA follows: TGTGCCAGCAGCTTAAACTCAGGGCGAATAGATGGCTACACCTTC.

The chain combines TRBV7-8 with TRBJ2-1, with TRBD2 identical over 8 bases. V trimming: 0 bases; J trimming: 6 bases; junction bases outside the gene matches: 10. The germline gives CDR1 SGHVS, CDR2 FQNEAQ. The CDR3 runs to 17 residues. The CDR3 region has the DNA TGTGCCAGCAGCTTAGCGGTTTTGGCGGGAGGCGGCAATGAGCAGTTCTTC. It translates to CASSLAVLAGGGNEQFF.

The V call is TRBV7-6, the J call TRBJ1-1, with D possibly TRBD1 on 6 matching bases. Germline V gives CDR1 SGHVS, CDR2 FNYEAQ. There are 14 residues in the CDR3. Trimming stripped 4 bases from V and 4 bases from J, with 13 bases between. The chain's CDR3 is CASSSTGSGTEAFF. CDR3 sequence (DNA): TGTGCCAGCAGCTCTACAGGGTCGGGCACTGAAGCTTTCTTT.

There are a few counts of this clone. The gene calls are TRBV6-1 and TRBJ2-3; D may be TRBD2 (6 bases). In germline, CDR1 is MNHNS, CDR2 SASEGT. The CDR3 is 14 residues long. V lost 7 bases and J 5 bases, leaving 16 bases between the germline ends. CDR3 DNA sequence: TGTGCCAGCACTGGGACTCAAATCCGAGATACGCAGTATTTT. Translating it yields CASTGTQIRDTQYF.

The chain uses TRBV5-1 and TRBJ1-6; 10 positions match TRBD1. CDR1 and CDR2 (germline): SGHRS, YFSETQ. The CDR3 extends over 15 amino acids. The V and J ends lost 4 bases and 7 bases, in that order; junction bases with no gene match: 5. The CDR3 DNA reads TGCGCCAGCAGCAGACAGGGGGCGGAAAATTCACCCCTCCACTTT. It translates to CASSRQGAENSPLHF.

V is TRBV27 and J is TRBJ2-7; 7 bases match TRBD1. The CDR3 consists of 15 residues. Trimming took 6 bases from V and 4 from J; bases not matched to a gene: 12. CDR1 and CDR2 (germline): MNHEY, SMNVEV (reference sequence). Here the CDR3 DNA reads TGTGCCAGCAGCAGAAACCGACAGGGTGGGTACGAGCAGTACTTC. It is translated as CASSRNRQGGYEQYF.

The rearrangement uses TRBV6-1 and TRBJ2-5; no definite D call. V was shortened by 4 bases and J by 7 bases, with 13 bases between the two germline ends. Germline V gene sequence: CDR1 MNHNS, CDR2 SASEGT. This CDR3 has 13 residues. The CDR3 here is CASSASFPGTQYF. The CDR3 region has the DNA TGTGCCAGCAGTGCTAGTTTCCCGGGGACCCAGTACTTC.

V and J are TRBV28 and TRBJ1-1; TRBD1 might be the D (5 bases). This CDR3 spans 15 amino acids. CDR1 and CDR2 (germline): MDHEN, SYDVKM. Trimming left V 2 bases short and J 10 bases short, with 20 bases between. The CDR3 nucleotides are TGTGCCAGCAGTTTAGGCTGGGAGGCACGGGGCAGAGCTTTCTTT. Its translation: CASSLGWEARGRAFF.

This chain connects TRBV13 to TRBJ1-2; 12 nucleotides align to TRBD1. The CDR3 totals 16 residues. The germline gives CDR1 PRHDT, CDR2 FYEKMQ (reference sequence). Trimming took 6 bases from V and 8 from J; bases not matched to a gene: 13. CDR3 coding DNA: TGTGCCAGCAGGAGCTCCGGGACAGGGGGCGCCGGAGGCTACACCTTC. Translation gives CASRSSGTGGAGGYTF.

The chain joins TRBV2 to TRBJ1-4, with 7 bases fitting TRBD1. There are 16 residues in the CDR3. Trimming removed 3 bases from V and 4 bases from J; junction bases left unmatched: 8. CDR1 and CDR2 from the germline V gene are SNHLY and FYNNEI. The CDR3 here is CASSDGGDRYNEKLFF. The DNA for the CDR3 is TGTGCCAGCAGTGATGGTGGGGACAGATATAATGAAAAACTGTTTTTT.

The chain couples TRBV7-2 to TRBJ2-5, with 11 positions matching TRBD2. The CDR3 covers 15 residues. With 5 bases clipped from V and 2 bases from J, the junction kept 4 bases outside the gene matches. CDR1 is SGHTA and CDR2 is FQGNSA in the germline V gene. This CDR3 is CASSQPSGGQETQYF. Written as DNA, the CDR3 is TGTGCCAGCAGCCAACCTAGCGGGGGGCAAGAGACCCAGTACTTC.

Details on this clone: At one end the junction does not follow the germline gene, possibly because of a read error. The rearrangement joins TRBV7-9 to TRBJ1-2, with D possibly matching TRBD1 (5 bases). The CDR3 totals 16 residues. Germline CDR1 reads SEHNR; CDR2 reads FQNEAQ (reference sequence). The CDR3 region is CSSSLEPESGLSGYTF. The DNA for the CDR3 is TGTTCCAGCAGCTTAGAACCGGAGTCAGGGTTATCTGGCTACACCTTC.

The chain combines TRBV11-2 with TRBJ2-7, with D possibly being TRBD1 (5 bases). The ends were cut back, 3 bases at V and 0 bases at J, with 12 bases in the middle. This CDR3 comprises 15 residues. CDR1 is SGHAT and CDR2 is FQNNGV in the germline V gene. CDR3 DNA sequence: TGTGCCAGCAGCTTGGGGCTCCTAAGCTCCTACGAGCAGTACTTC. Residues: CASSLGLLSSYEQYF.

V usage is TRBV19 and J usage is TRBJ1-1; D unclear. V was trimmed by 7 bases and J by 5 bases, leaving 8 bases between them. This CDR3 region has 11 residues. Germline V CDR1 and CDR2: LNHDA, SQIVND (reference sequence). The CDR3: CASNEETEAFF. CDR3 bases: TGTGCCAGTAATGAGGAGACTGAAGCTTTCTTT.

The chain couples TRBV9 to TRBJ2-3; D is ambiguous. The CDR3 is 13 residues long. V lost 5 bases, J lost 0 bases, and 7 bases lay in between. Per germline, CDR1 SGDLS and CDR2 YYNGEE. The CDR3 nucleotides are TGTGCCAGCAGTAAGACAAGCACAGATACGCAGTATTTT. Its protein product is CASSKTSTDTQYF.

The chain couples TRBV7-3 to TRBJ2-7; 13 bases align to TRBD2. Germline trimming cut 5 bases from V and 7 bases from J; bases unmatched to any gene: 5. Germline V gene sequence: CDR1 SGHTA, CDR2 FQGTGA. The CDR3 loop spans 14 amino acids. CDR3: CASSATSGRGEQYF. In DNA form, the CDR3 reads TGTGCCAGCAGCGCTACTAGCGGGAGGGGTGAGCAGTACTTC.

This clone was detected only a few times. CDR3 sequence reads: CASSISFGEQFF. DNA of the CDR3: TGTGCCAGTAGTATTAGTTTTGGTGAGCAGTTCTTC. V is TRBV19 and J is TRBJ2-1; the D is unclear. This CDR3 region has 12 residues. V lost 3 bases to trimming and J lost 9 bases, with 9 bases between them. Germline V gene sequence: CDR1 LNHDA, CDR2 SQIVND (reference sequence).

The chain links TRBV2 to TRBJ2-1; 9 bases agree with TRBD2. Germline CDR1 and CDR2: SNHLY and FYNNEI. The CDR3 contains 16 residues. V lost 4 bases to trimming and J lost 7 bases; unmatched junction nucleotides: 11. The CDR3: CASSVKVAGGRNEQFF. The DNA of the CDR3 is TGTGCCAGCAGTGTTAAGGTCGCGGGAGGGAGAAATGAGCAGTTCTTC.

A word on this clone: An end of the junction differs from the germline gene, which may be a read error. The chain carries TRBV28 and TRBJ1-5, with unresolved D. Per the germline V gene, CDR1 is MDHEN and CDR2 is SYDVKM. The CDR3 is 14 amino acids. CDR3 amino acids: CASSLEGSNQPQNF. The CDR3 DNA reads TGTGCCAGCAGTTTGGAAGGGAGCAATCAGCCCCAGAATTTT.

The J gene is TRBJ2-5, the V gene TRBV30; possibly TRBD1 for D (7 bases). V was cut by 3 bases and J by 5 bases, with 13 bases left in between. CDR1 GTSNPN and CDR2 SVGIG come from the germline V gene (reference sequence). There are 13 residues in the CDR3. The CDR3 region is CAWSSGGTETQYF. The CDR3 region has the DNA TGTGCCTGGAGCTCAGGGGGGACGGAGACCCAGTACTTC.

The chain employs TRBV6-5 and TRBJ1-1, with 7 bases identical to TRBD1. Trimming removed 3 bases from V and 11 bases from J; junction bases left unmatched: 9. Looked up from germline, CDR1 is MNHEY and CDR2 is SVGAGI. The CDR3 totals 13 residues. For the CDR3, the DNA is TGTGCCAGCAGTTATTTTTTTGACAGGGACGCTTTCTTT. It yields the protein CASSYFFDRDAFF.

The genes are TRBV7-3 and TRBJ1-1; 7 bases fit TRBD1. Germline V gene lookup returns CDR1 SGHTA and CDR2 FQGTGA. CDR3 length equals 14 residues. J lost 2 bases, V lost 1 base, and 1 base had no gene match. The CDR3 DNA follows: TGTGCCAGCAGCTTAATAGGGGGCAACACTGAAGCTTTCTTT. The encoded protein is CASSLIGGNTEAFF.

J is TRBJ1-1 and V is TRBV19; D not resolved. From germline, CDR1 is LNHDA and CDR2 SQIVND (reference sequence). The CDR3 length is 13 residues. Trimming stripped 5 bases from V and 1 base from J, with 8 bases between. CDR3 bases: TGTGCCAGTAGTCCCAACACGAACACTGAAGCTTTCTTT. Translation: CASSPNTNTEAFF.

This rearrangement joins TRBV2 to TRBJ1-3; D possibly corresponds to TRBD1 (5 bases). Trimming shortened V by 6 bases and J by 3 bases, and 9 bases separated the two germline ends. Germline V gene data show CDR1 as SNHLY and CDR2 as FYNNEI. The CDR3 is 13 residues long. The CDR3, as DNA: TGTGCCAGCAGGGGGACTTATGGAAACACCATATATTTT. Its protein product is CASRGTYGNTIYF.